The 18 T cell receptor beta chains in this list originate from one sample, sequenced in a study of T cells in Graves' hyperthyroidism and ophthalmopathy. Amplified TCR beta CDR3 regions came from RNA transcripts. The TCR CDR3 was amplified in a first-round RT-PCR using the HTBI primer set. TCRdb passed the multiplex PCR reads through MiXCR, listing each CDR3 protein once. The repertoire consists of a few hundred thousand distinct CDR3 sequences, with about 19% occurring once and the leading ten covering about 35%. The sequenced material came from blood. The receptor source for this set is a man in his forties or fifties with Graves' ophthalmopathy.

The chain recombines TRBV5-6 with TRBJ1-2, with D maybe TRBD1 (5 bases). V shed 2 bases and J shed 2 bases, with 25 bases lying between them. Germline V gene sequence: CDR1 SGHDT, CDR2 YYEEEE. This CDR3 comprises 19 residues. CDR3 sequence reads: CASSFESRGRSNRNYGYTF. CDR3 nucleotides: TGTGCCAGCAGCTTCGAATCTCGGGGACGGAGCAATAGAAACTATGGCTACACCTTC. Full variable domain (remainder filled in from reference TRBV5-6 and TRBJ1-2): DAGVTQSPTHLIKTRGQQVTLRCSPKSGHDTVSWYQQALGQGPQFIFQYYEEEERQRGNFPDRFSGHQFPNYSSELNVNALLLGDSALYLCASSFESRGRSNRNYGYTFGSGTRLTVV.

At least ten counts were recorded for this clonotype. The chain couples TRBV9 to TRBJ2-7; weak D call: TRBD2 (6 bases). Germline loops: CDR1 SGDLS, CDR2 YYNGEE. CDR3 size: 14 residues. The V gene lost 4 bases and the J gene lost 0 bases, with 11 bases spanning the gap. CDR3 sequence: CASSPQTSSYEQYF. In nucleotides, the CDR3 is TGTGCCAGCAGCCCCCAGACTAGCTCCTACGAGCAGTACTTC.

This clonotype was detected ten times or more. The chain links TRBV11-2 to TRBJ1-6, with D tentatively TRBD1 (5 bases). The CDR3 is 15 residues long. Germline CDR1 SGHAT, CDR2 FQNNGV. Trimming removed 0 bases from V and 6 bases from J, with 9 bases in between. The chain's CDR3 is CASSLDPGFNSPLHF. In DNA, the CDR3 is TGTGCCAGCAGCTTAGACCCAGGGTTTAATTCACCCCTCCACTTT.

The chain recombines TRBV5-5 with TRBJ1-2; D is uncertain. V lost 0 bases to trimming and J lost 4 bases, with 10 bases between them. This CDR3 has 14 residues. The germline gives CDR1 SGHKS, CDR2 YYEKEE (reference sequence). CDR3 loop: CASSLDGSLYGYTF. The CDR3 DNA sequence: TGTGCCAGCAGCTTGGACGGGAGCCTCTATGGCTACACCTTC. The complete variable domain, with remaining parts taken from reference TRBV5-5 and TRBJ1-2, reads DAGVTQSPTHLIKTRGQQVTLRCSPISGHKSVSWYQQVLGQGPQFIFQYYEKEERGRGNFPDRFSARQFPNYSSELNVNALLLGDSALYLCASSLDGSLYGYTFGSGTRLTVV.

This clonotype was counted ten times or more. The CDR3 loop is CASSQGGLAKNIQYF. The CDR3, as DNA: TGTGCCAGCAGCCAGGGGGGTTTGGCCAAAAACATTCAGTACTTC. The rearrangement links TRBV28 to TRBJ2-4, with D tentatively TRBD1 (7 bases). Trimming stripped 6 bases from V and 1 base from J, with 13 bases between. The germline V gene has CDR1 MDHEN and CDR2 SYDVKM. The CDR3 extends over 15 amino acids.

CDR3 sequence: CASSWGTGTGIYGYTF. The CDR3, as DNA: TGTGCCAGCAGTTGGGGGACCGGGACAGGGATCTATGGCTACACCTTC. The chain uses TRBV28 and TRBJ1-2, with 9 bases identical to TRBD1. CDR1 and CDR2 from the germline V gene are MDHEN and SYDVKM. CDR3 length: 16 amino acids. V was clipped by 4 bases and J by 4 bases; unmatched bases: 10.

This clonotype has ten or more counts. The rearrangement uses TRBV13 and TRBJ2-3, with 7 bases aligning to TRBD2. This CDR3 region has 15 residues. V lost 5 bases and J lost 6; bases outside the gene matches: 11. Germline V gene data show CDR1 as PRHDT and CDR2 as FYEKMQ (reference sequence). The CDR3 is CASSPTPLALDTQYF. As DNA, the CDR3 is TGTGCCAGCAGCCCCACCCCACTAGCGCTCGATACGCAGTATTTT.

Many counts were recorded for this clonotype. The CDR3 DNA reads TGCGCCAGCATGGCAGGAGGACGGGAGGGGAATGAGCAGTTCTTC. Translating it yields CASMAGGREGNEQFF. The chain employs TRBV5-1 and TRBJ2-1, with 8 bases matching TRBD2. Per the germline V gene, CDR1 is SGHRS and CDR2 is YFSETQ. The CDR3 is 15 residues long. The trim removed 6 bases at V and 7 bases at J, leaving 12 bases unmatched.

This clonotype was observed a handful of times. The chain carries TRBV6-1 and TRBJ2-3; 12 bases line up with TRBD2. Trimming cost V 5 bases and J 2 bases; bases outside gene matches: 11. This CDR3 spans 18 amino acids. Germline values: CDR1 MNHNS, CDR2 SASEGT. CDR3 sequence: CASSSSSGRALNTDTQYF. DNA for the CDR3: TGTGCCAGCAGTTCCTCTAGCGGGAGGGCCTTAAACACAGATACGCAGTATTTT.

This sequence joins TRBV27 and TRBJ1-1; 7 bases agree with TRBD1. The CDR3 loop spans 13 amino acids. Per the germline V gene, CDR1 is MNHEY and CDR2 is SMNVEV (reference sequence). With V trimmed by 4 bases and J by 9 bases, 8 bases remained unmatched. Here the CDR3 reads CASSYRTGEKAFF. The CDR3 DNA follows: TGTGCCAGCAGTTACCGAACAGGGGAGAAAGCTTTCTTT.

CDR3: CASRSLSLAEEGSPDTQYF. The CDR3 region has the DNA TGTGCCAGCCGTTCCCTCTCTTTAGCGGAAGAGGGGTCCCCAGATACGCAGTATTTT. This sequence joins TRBV12-3 or TRBV12-4 and TRBJ2-3; a possible D gene is TRBD2 (6 bases). Trimming removed 8 bases at V and 4 bases at J, with 31 bases between. The CDR3 extends over 19 amino acids.

This clonotype was counted only a few times. V gene TRBV6-1 combines with J gene TRBJ1-1; D not resolved. The germline V gene has CDR1 MNHNS and CDR2 SASEGT. The CDR3 has 14 amino acids. V was cut by 6 bases and J by 1 base, with 12 bases left in between. CDR3 sequence reads: CASRTGIGNTEAFF. The CDR3 DNA reads TGTGCCAGCAGGACGGGCATTGGGAACACTGAAGCTTTCTTT.

The chain employs TRBV5-6 and TRBJ2-2; a weak D match, TRBD2 (6 bases). Germline V CDR1 and CDR2: SGHDT, YYEEEE. The length of the CDR3 is 15 residues. V was clipped by 0 bases and J by 6 bases, with 12 bases between them. The CDR3 bases are TGTGCCAGCAGCTTGGGAGGGAGGCAGGCCGGGGAGCTGTTTTTT. Protein product: CASSLGGRQAGELFF. Looking up the rest from reference TRBV5-6 and TRBJ2-2 gives the full variable domain: DAGVTQSPTHLIKTRGQQVTLRCSPKSGHDTVSWYQQALGQGPQFIFQYYEEEERQRGNFPDRFSGHQFPNYSSELNVNALLLGDSALYLCASSLGGRQAGELFFGEGSRLTVL.

V and J are TRBV29-1 and TRBJ1-3, with D unresolved. CDR1 and CDR2 from the germline V gene are SQVTM and ANQGSEA. Trimming removed 1 base at V and 0 bases at J, with 10 bases between. CDR3 size: 15 residues. The CDR3 coding sequence is TGCAGCGTTGAAGGGTCCTCCAGCTCTGGAAACACCATATATTTT. Translating it yields CSVEGSSSSGNTIYF.

About this clonotype: Sequence at one end of the junction differs from germline and may be a read error. V usage is TRBV28 and J usage is TRBJ2-7; no clear D gene. Germline CDR1 is MDHEN and CDR2 is SYDVKM. The CDR3 has 15 residues. This CDR3 is CASSLVGGSSYEQHF. The CDR3 nucleotides are TGTGCTAGCAGTTTAGTTGGCGGCAGCTCCTACGAGCAGCACTTC.

This clonotype was recorded at least ten times. The chain employs TRBV7-2 and TRBJ2-7; D is perhaps TRBD1 or TRBD2 (5 bases each). CDR1 is SGHTA, CDR2 FQGNSA, per germline. This CDR3 comprises 13 residues. V shed 1 base and J shed 5 bases, with 9 bases lying between them. The CDR3 here is CASSLVWGNEQYF. DNA for the CDR3: TGTGCCAGCAGCTTAGTTTGGGGGAACGAGCAGTACTTC.

This clonotype was seen ten or more times. The J gene is TRBJ2-3, the V gene TRBV3-1; TRBD2 matches at 7 bases. This CDR3 is built from 15 residues. The V gene end was trimmed by 4 bases and the J gene end by 6 bases; junction bases not matched to a gene: 10. Germline lookup yields CDR1 LGHDT and CDR2 YNNKEL (reference sequence). This CDR3 reads CASSPRLALRDTQYF. DNA of the CDR3: TGTGCCAGCAGCCCCCGACTAGCCTTACGGGATACGCAGTATTTT.

This chain joins TRBV5-1 and TRBJ2-7, with TRBD2 matching 16 bases. Germline V gene lookup returns CDR1 SGHRS and CDR2 YFSETQ. V was clipped by 4 bases and J by 3 bases; unmatched bases: 7. The length of the CDR3 is 17 residues. The chain's CDR3 is CASSIGTSGRGGYEQYF. As DNA, the CDR3 is TGCGCCAGCAGCATCGGGACTAGCGGGAGGGGAGGCTACGAGCAGTACTTC.